Listed here are 13 T cell receptor beta chains from one sample, sequenced in a study of Ad26.COV2.S vaccination and SARS-CoV-2 variants. Treatment noted: some 20 received Ad26.COV2.S at low or high dose, single or two shots; roughly five received placebo; per-sample allocation not given. Day 63 after the first injection of vaccine or placebo was the sampling time. Profiling relied on immunoSEQ multiplex PCR, and the TCRdb table lists in-frame clones only, not all of them. This table has over 350,000 clones, less than 90% appearing once. The sequencing used peripheral blood, collected in a trial of Ad26.COV2.S vaccine versus placebo. The receptors come from a person between 18 and 65 years old who received the Ad26.COV2.S COVID-19 vaccine or a placebo.

The genes are TRBV27 and TRBJ2-7, with no clear D. Germline assignment: CDR1 MNHEY and CDR2 SMNVEV (reference sequence). This CDR3 contains 13 residues. Trimming cost V 3 bases and J 2 bases, with 8 bases left between them. CDR3 residues: CASSFGTAYEQYF. Written as DNA, the CDR3 is TGTGCCAGCAGTTTTGGTACAGCCTACGAGCAGTACTTC.

The DNA of the CDR3 is TGTGCCAGCAGCTTAGAGGGCGGAAATGAGCAGTTCTTC. It yields the protein CASSLEGGNEQFF. This chain links TRBV7-9 with TRBJ2-1; D remains ambiguous. Germline V gene sequence: CDR1 SEHNR, CDR2 FQNEAQ (reference sequence). The CDR3 runs to 13 residues. The V and J ends lost 1 base and 7 bases respectively, with 8 bases between them.

V is TRBV20-1 and J is TRBJ2-7; D not resolved. This CDR3 contains 11 residues. The V gene's germline CDR1 is DFQATT and CDR2 SNEGSKA (reference sequence). The V and J ends lost 1 base and 4 bases respectively, with 5 bases between them. The CDR3 reads CSARGQYEQYF. CDR3 DNA: TGCAGTGCTAGAGGGCAGTACGAGCAGTACTTC.

The chain is built from TRBV3-1 (or the pseudogene TRBV3-2) and TRBJ1-5; D possibly corresponds to TRBD1 (5 bases). CDR3 length equals 15 residues. Trimming shortened V by 1 base and J by 4 bases, and 11 bases separated the two germline ends. Germline CDR1 LGHDT, CDR2 YNNKEL (reference sequence). The CDR3, as DNA: TGTGCCAGCAGCCAAGGGTCGGGACGGAATCAGCCCCAGCATTTT. It encodes CASSQGSGRNQPQHF.

The V call is TRBV5-5, the J call TRBJ1-2; D uncertain. V dropped 0 bases and J dropped 0 bases, with 9 bases sitting between them. This CDR3 has 15 amino acids. In germline, CDR1 is SGHKS, CDR2 YYEKEE (reference sequence). DNA of the CDR3: TGTGCCAGCAGCTTGGGTGGGCCAGCTAACTATGGCTACACCTTC. It is translated as CASSLGGPANYGYTF.

The chain couples TRBV7-9 to TRBJ2-3, with unresolved D. With 5 bases removed from V and 6 bases from J, the gap between germline ends came to 21 bases. Per germline, CDR1 SEHNR and CDR2 FQNEAQ (reference sequence). CDR3 size: 16 residues. CDR3: CASSLDGSPEWDTQYF. CDR3 sequence (DNA): TGTGCCAGCAGCCTCGATGGGTCCCCGGAGTGGGATACGCAGTATTTT.

This CDR3 is CASSLSRNYEQYF. The CDR3 coding sequence is TGTGCCAGCAGCTTAAGCCGGAACTACGAGCAGTACTTC. The gene calls are TRBV11-2 and TRBJ2-7; no firm D call. V dropped 2 bases and J dropped 3 bases, with 8 bases sitting between them. CDR1 and CDR2 from the germline V gene are SGHAT and FQNNGV. The CDR3 covers 13 residues.

In its sample, this clone was seen once. This chain links TRBV10-3 with TRBJ2-5; D is perhaps TRBD1 (5 bases). The V end lost 2 bases, the J end lost 1 base, and 5 bases lay between the germline ends. CDR3 length: 13 residues. CDR1 is ENHRY and CDR2 is SYGVKD in the germline V gene. The CDR3 here is CAISEDSQETQYF. CDR3 DNA: TGTGCCATCAGTGAGGACAGCCAAGAGACCCAGTACTTC.

The table lists this clone with a few counts. The rearrangement uses TRBV6-1 and TRBJ1-3, with 8 positions matching TRBD1. J was trimmed by 2 bases and V by 3 bases; bases with no gene match: 6. The CDR3 has 16 residues. The germline V gene has CDR1 MNHNS and CDR2 SASEGT. CDR3 nucleotide sequence: TGTGCCAGCAGTGACCAGGGGGCGATTGCTGGAAACACCATATATTTT. It encodes CASSDQGAIAGNTIYF.

The chain combines TRBV29-1 with TRBJ1-5; a weak D match, TRBD1 (5 bases). Germline lookup yields CDR1 SQVTM and CDR2 ANQGSEA. V gave up 2 bases and J gave up 3 bases, with 29 bases separating them. The CDR3 consists of 20 residues. The CDR3 is CSVEMPGKVGRHRHNQPQHF. CDR3 coding DNA: TGCAGCGTTGAAATGCCCGGCAAAGTAGGACGGCACAGGCACAATCAGCCCCAGCATTTT.

The chain joins TRBV5-1 to TRBJ1-1; weak D call: TRBD1 (6 bases). Deletions cut 5 bases from V and 5 bases from J, with 16 bases between. The CDR3 contains 14 residues. Germline CDR1 SGHRS, CDR2 YFSETQ. CDR3: CASRFTGIATEAFF. The CDR3 coding sequence is TGCGCCAGCAGGTTCACAGGGATAGCTACTGAAGCTTTCTTT.

V gene TRBV11-2 combines with J gene TRBJ2-5; 7 nucleotides align to TRBD2. With 4 bases clipped from V and 9 bases from J, the junction kept 8 bases outside the gene matches. Germline V gives CDR1 SGHAT, CDR2 FQNNGV. This CDR3 has 13 amino acids. CDR3 nucleotide sequence: TGTGCCAGCAGCTCTGCTAGCGGAACGGCCCAGTACTTC. This codes for CASSSASGTAQYF. The full variable domain, in which reference TRBV11-2 and TRBJ2-5 provide the parts outside the CDR3, is EAGVAQSPRYKIIEKRQSVAFWCNPISGHATLYWYQQILGQGPKLLIQFQNNGVVDDSQLPKDRFSAERLKGVDSTLKIQPAKLEDSAVYLCASSSASGTAQYFGPGTRLLVL.

V and J are TRBV5-1 and TRBJ1-4; D ambiguous. V lost 0 bases to trimming and J lost 5 bases, with 5 bases between them. The CDR3 has 13 amino acids. Germline V gene sequence: CDR1 SGHRS, CDR2 YFSETQ. The CDR3 DNA reads TGCGCCAGCAGCTTGGACTTGAATGAAAAACTGTTTTTT. Translating gives CASSLDLNEKLFF.